The present entry profiles one TCR beta chain with its context. The source of the sample is a study of T cell changes during pregnancy in multiple sclerosis. This table comes from immunoSEQ multiplex PCR, and its TCRdb copy is limited to in-frame clones, with some not included. Among 50,000 or so clones listed, roughly 91% were seen once. Germline V CDR1 and CDR2: MNHEY, SVGAGI. The CDR3 has 15 residues. V was shortened by 2 bases and J by 0 bases, with 10 bases between the two germline ends. This clonotype was obtained from a female donor with multiple sclerosis, enrolled in a pregnancy study. The chain recombines TRBV6-5 with TRBJ1-1; TRBD1 is a possible D gene (5 bases). Material: CD4+ T cells from peripheral blood mononuclear cells, obtained in the second trimester of pregnancy. This CDR3 is CASSYAGRMNTEAFF. CDR3 in DNA: TGTGCCAGCAGTTACGCGGGGCGAATGAACACTGAAGCTTTCTTT.